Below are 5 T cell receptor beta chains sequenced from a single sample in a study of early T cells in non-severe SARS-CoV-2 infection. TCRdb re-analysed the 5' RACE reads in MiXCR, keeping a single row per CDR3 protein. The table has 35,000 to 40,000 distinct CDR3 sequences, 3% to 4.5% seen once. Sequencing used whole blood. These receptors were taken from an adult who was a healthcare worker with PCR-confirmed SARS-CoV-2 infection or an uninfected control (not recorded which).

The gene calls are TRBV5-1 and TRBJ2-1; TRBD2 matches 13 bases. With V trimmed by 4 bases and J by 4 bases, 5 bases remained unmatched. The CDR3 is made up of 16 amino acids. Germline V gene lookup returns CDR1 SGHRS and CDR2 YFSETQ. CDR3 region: CASSTGTSGIYNEQFF. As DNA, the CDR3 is TGCGCCAGCAGCACGGGGACTAGCGGGATTTACAATGAGCAGTTCTTC.

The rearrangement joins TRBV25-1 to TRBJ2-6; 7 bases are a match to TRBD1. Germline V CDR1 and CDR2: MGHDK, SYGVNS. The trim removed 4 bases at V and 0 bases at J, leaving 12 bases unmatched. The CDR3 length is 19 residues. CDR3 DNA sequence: TGTGCCAGCAGTGGTTCCTTGACAGGGAAGTCCTCTGGGGCCAACGTCCTGACTTTC. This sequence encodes CASSGSLTGKSSGANVLTF.

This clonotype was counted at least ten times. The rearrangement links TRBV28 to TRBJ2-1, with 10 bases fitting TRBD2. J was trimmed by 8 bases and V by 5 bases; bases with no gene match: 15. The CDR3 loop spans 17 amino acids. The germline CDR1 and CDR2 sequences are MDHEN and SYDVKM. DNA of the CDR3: TGTGCCAGCAGTCACGAGCGGGAGGGCCCGCTACAAGATGAGCAGTTCTTC. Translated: CASSHEREGPLQDEQFF.

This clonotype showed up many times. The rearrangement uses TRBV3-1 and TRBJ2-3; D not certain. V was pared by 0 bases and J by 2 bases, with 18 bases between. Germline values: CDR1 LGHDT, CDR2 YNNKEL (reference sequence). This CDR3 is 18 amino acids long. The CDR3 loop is CASSQEALTELTTDTQYF. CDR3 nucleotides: TGTGCCAGCAGCCAAGAGGCGCTGACGGAGCTTACCACAGATACGCAGTATTTT.

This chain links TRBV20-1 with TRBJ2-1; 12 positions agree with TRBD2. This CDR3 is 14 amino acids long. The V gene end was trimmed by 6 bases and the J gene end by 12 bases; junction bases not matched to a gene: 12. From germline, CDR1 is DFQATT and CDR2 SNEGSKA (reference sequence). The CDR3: CSATTSGGAQAQFF. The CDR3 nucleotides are TGCAGTGCCACGACTAGCGGGGGCGCTCAGGCGCAGTTCTTC.